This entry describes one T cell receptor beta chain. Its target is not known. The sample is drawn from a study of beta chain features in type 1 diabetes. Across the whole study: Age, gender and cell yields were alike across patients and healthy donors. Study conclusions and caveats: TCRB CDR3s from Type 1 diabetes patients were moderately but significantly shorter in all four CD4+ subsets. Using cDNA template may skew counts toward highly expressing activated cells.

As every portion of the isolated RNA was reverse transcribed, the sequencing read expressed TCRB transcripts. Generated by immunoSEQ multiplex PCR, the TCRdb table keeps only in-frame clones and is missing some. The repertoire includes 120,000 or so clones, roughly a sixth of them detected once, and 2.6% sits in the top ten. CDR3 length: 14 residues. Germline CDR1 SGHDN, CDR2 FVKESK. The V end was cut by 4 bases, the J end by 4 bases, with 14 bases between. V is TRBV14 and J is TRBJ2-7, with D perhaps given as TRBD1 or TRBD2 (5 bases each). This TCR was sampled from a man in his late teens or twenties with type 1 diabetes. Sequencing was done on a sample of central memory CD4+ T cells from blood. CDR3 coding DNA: TGTGCCAGCAGCCCTGGGGGTATGATGTACGAGCAGTACTTC. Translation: CASSPGGMMYEQYF.